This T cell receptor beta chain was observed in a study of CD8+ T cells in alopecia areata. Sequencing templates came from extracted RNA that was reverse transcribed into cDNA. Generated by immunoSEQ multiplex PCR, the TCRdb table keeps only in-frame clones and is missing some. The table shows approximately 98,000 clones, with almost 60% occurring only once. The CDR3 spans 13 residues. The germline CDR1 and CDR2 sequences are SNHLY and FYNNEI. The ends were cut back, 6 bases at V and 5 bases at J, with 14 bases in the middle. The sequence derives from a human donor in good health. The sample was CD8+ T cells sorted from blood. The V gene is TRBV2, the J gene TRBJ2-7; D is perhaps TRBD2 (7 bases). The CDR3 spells CASRLSGGNEQYF. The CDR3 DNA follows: TGTGCCAGCAGGTTGTCGGGGGGCAACGAGCAGTACTTC.